One T cell receptor (beta chain) is described in this entry. The data stem from a study of blood T cell repertoires in COVID-19. How the authors handled the data: Reference gene primer amplification gave estimated nucleated cell counts. Sequencing was performed with immunoSEQ multiplex PCR; in TCRdb, only in-frame clones are kept and a portion is missing. V and J calls and clone size follow that table, whereas D and trimming were derived from the DNA. Of about 150,000 clones listed, around 84% are singletons. V was pared by 1 base and J by 0 bases, with 10 bases of the junction left unmatched. CDR3 length: 19 amino acids. In germline, CDR1 is KGHSH, CDR2 LQKENI.

This sequence originates from a woman in her forties or fifties with acute or convalescent COVID-19. What was sequenced was peripheral blood. The V and J genes are TRBV18 and TRBJ2-3, with 10 bases identical to TRBD1. Here the CDR3 DNA reads TGTGCCAGCTCACCACTGTCCGGACAGGGGGAGTCTAGCACAGATACGCAGTATTTT. It specifies CASSPLSGQGESSTDTQYF.